This T cell receptor (beta chain) is from a study of identical twins. Study-level points and caveats: Beta out-of-frame sequences displayed a weaker excess of sharing between twins.

Comments on this clonotype: Its antigen is unknown.

The CDR3 consists of 18 residues. The ends lost 2 bases at V and 7 bases at J; junction bases unmatched: 14. Per the germline V gene, CDR1 is LNHNV and CDR2 is YYDKDF (reference sequence). The authors used template switching to add a universal primer site and gave cDNA unique molecular identifiers. TCRdb reprocessed the 5' RACE reads via MiXCR and lists one record per CDR3 protein. Here the sample spans roughly 690,000 distinct CDR3 sequences, about 20% being singletons. These data were likewise used in another study, on T cells expressing NK-cell markers. That study reports: Seven donors tested HCMV-seropositive and one tested seronegative among the eight sequenced.

The chain carries TRBV15 and TRBJ2-2; 9 bases align to TRBD1. Sequenced: PBMCs. This TCR came from a woman aged 18-30 years in good health. CDR3 protein: CATSRRGRDRVLIGELFF. Here the CDR3 DNA reads TGTGCCACCAGCAGACGCGGCCGGGACAGGGTCTTAATCGGGGAGCTGTTTTTT.